This T cell receptor beta chain came from a study of CD8+ T cells in alopecia areata. Across the study: Oral tofacitinib (5 to 10 mg twice daily) was administered to treated patients.

From germline, CDR1 is KGHSH and CDR2 LQKENI. Trimming took off 2 bases at V and 8 bases at J, with 9 bases between the two ends. The CDR3 has 13 amino acids. The sequencing template was cDNA reverse transcribed from extracted RNA. Generated by immunoSEQ multiplex PCR, the TCRdb table keeps only in-frame clones and is missing some. In the table there are 95,000 to 150,000 clones, 60% to 65% of which are singletons. Regarding the study as a whole: Both scalp clonality and the expanded CD8+ clones among the top 100 showed a significant decrease with tofacitinib. Many expanded lesional clones persisted during tofacitinib (in both scalp and blood).

Points on this clone: Its matching antigen is unknown.

This sample's treatment: oral pan-JAK inhibitor, 5-10 mg twice daily. Researchers took lesional scalp punch biopsies and peripheral blood from people who were alopecia areata patients. The sequence was collected from a human donor with alopecia areata. The sequencing used CD4+ T cells sorted from blood, collected at week 4, from a patient treated with tofacitinib. The chain carries TRBV18 and TRBJ1-4; no reliable D call. CDR3 bases: TGTGCCAGCTCACCAGGACCAGAAGAAAAACTGTTTTTT. Protein product: CASSPGPEEKLFF.